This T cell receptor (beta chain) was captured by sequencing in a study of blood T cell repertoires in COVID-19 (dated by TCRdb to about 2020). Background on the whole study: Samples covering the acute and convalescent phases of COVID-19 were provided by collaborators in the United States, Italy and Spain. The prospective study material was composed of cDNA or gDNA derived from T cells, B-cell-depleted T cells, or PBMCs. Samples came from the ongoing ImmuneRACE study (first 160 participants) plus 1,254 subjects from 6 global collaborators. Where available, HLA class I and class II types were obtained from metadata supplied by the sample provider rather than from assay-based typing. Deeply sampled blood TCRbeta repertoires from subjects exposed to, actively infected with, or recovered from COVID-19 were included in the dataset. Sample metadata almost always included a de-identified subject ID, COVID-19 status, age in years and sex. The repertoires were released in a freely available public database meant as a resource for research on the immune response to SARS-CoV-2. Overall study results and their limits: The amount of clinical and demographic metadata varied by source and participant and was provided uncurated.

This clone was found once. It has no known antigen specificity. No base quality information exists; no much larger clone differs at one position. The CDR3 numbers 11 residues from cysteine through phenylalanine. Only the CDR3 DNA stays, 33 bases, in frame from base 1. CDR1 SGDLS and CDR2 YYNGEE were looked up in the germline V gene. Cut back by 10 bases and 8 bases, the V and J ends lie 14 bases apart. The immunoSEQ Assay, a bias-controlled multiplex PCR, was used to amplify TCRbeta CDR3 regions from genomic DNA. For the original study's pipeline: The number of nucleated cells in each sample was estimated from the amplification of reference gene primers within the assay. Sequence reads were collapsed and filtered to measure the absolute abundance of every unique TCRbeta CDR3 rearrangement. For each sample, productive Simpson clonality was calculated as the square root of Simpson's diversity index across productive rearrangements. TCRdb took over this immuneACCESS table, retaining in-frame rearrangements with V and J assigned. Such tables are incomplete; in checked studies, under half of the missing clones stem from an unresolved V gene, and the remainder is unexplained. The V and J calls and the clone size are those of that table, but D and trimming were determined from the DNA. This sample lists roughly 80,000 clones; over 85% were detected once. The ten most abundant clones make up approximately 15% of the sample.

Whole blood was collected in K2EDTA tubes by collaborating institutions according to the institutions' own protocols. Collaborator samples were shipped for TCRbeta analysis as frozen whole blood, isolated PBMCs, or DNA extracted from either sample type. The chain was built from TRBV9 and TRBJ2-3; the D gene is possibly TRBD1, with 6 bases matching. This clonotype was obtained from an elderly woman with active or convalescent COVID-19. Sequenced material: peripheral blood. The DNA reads TGTGCCTCAGCAGAGGGGGTTACGCAGTATTTT. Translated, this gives CASAEGVTQYF.